A single sample is the source of the 12 T cell receptor beta chains below, sequenced in a study of T-cell reconstitution after alpha-beta-depleted transplantation in children. The TCRbeta library was prepared with unique molecular identifiers. MiXCR, applied by TCRdb to the PCR reads, yields one record per CDR3 protein. The table records about 900,000 distinct CDR3 sequences, about 31% of them present only once. This sample comprised PBMCs, mostly from graft donor cells, obtained 360 days after TCRalphabeta/CD19-depleted stem cell transplant. The source is a boy under two years old who had a stem cell transplant for SCID, so the T cells may come from the graft donor.

The V call is TRBV11-2, the J call TRBJ1-1, with D perhaps TRBD1 (5 bases). V gave up 2 bases and J gave up 11 bases, with 18 bases separating them. CDR1 is SGHAT and CDR2 is FQNNGV in the germline V gene. The CDR3 is 14 amino acids. The CDR3 bases are TGTGCCAGCAGCTTATGGGGCAGGCCTCCGAGGGCTTTCTTT. Translation: CASSLWGRPPRAFF.

This chain uses TRBV7-2 with TRBJ2-7, with D unresolved. Germline CDR1 and CDR2: SGHTA and FQGNSA. V was pared by 5 bases and J by 4 bases, with 12 bases between. There are 13 residues in the CDR3. In nucleotides, the CDR3 is TGTGCCAGCAGCCCCGCCGACTGGTACGAGCAGTACTTC. It encodes CASSPADWYEQYF.

This clonotype was counted only a few times. V gene TRBV12-3 or TRBV12-4 combines with J gene TRBJ2-4; D remains unclear. Trimming shortened V by 0 bases and J by 9 bases, and 9 bases separated the two germline ends. The CDR3 spans 13 residues. The CDR3 coding sequence is TGTGCCAGCAGTTTAGCCCCCCCAGGCATTCAGTACTTC. This sequence encodes CASSLAPPGIQYF.

A few counts support this clonotype. The gene calls are TRBV15 and TRBJ1-1, with D possibly TRBD1 on 5 matching bases. Germline V gene data show CDR1 as LNHNV and CDR2 as YYDKDF (reference sequence). The V and J ends lost 0 bases and 6 bases respectively, with 11 bases between them. This CDR3 spans 14 amino acids. The CDR3 coding sequence is TGTGCCACCAGCAGAGATCTATCGGGGCCTGAAGCTTTCTTT. It specifies CATSRDLSGPEAFF.

The chain couples TRBV11-1 to TRBJ1-2, with D perhaps TRBD1 (5 bases). This CDR3 has 14 amino acids. The germline V gene encodes CDR1 SGHAT and CDR2 FQDESV (reference sequence). Trimming removed 0 bases from V and 6 bases from J, with 11 bases in between. In DNA form, the CDR3 reads TGTGCCAGCAGCTTAGCCGGGACTCACAATGGCTACACCTTC. Translation gives CASSLAGTHNGYTF.

There are a few counts of this clonotype. The chain is built from TRBV19 and TRBJ1-2; 9 bases align to TRBD1. J was trimmed by 5 bases and V by 5 bases; bases with no gene match: 9. The CDR3 has 15 residues. Germline V CDR1 and CDR2: LNHDA, SQIVND (reference sequence). For the CDR3, the DNA is TGTGCCAGTAGTGATCCGGGACAGGGTACTTATGGCTACACCTTC. Protein sequence: CASSDPGQGTYGYTF.

This clonotype was picked up a small number of times. V and J are TRBV7-2 and TRBJ1-2; the D gene is possibly TRBD1 (5 bases). CDR3 size: 15 residues. Germline loops: CDR1 SGHTA, CDR2 FQGNSA. Trimming left V 3 bases short and J 3 bases short, with 14 bases between. Written as DNA, the CDR3 is TGTGCCAGCAGCTTCCCGAGGGGCCGCTACTATGGCTACACCTTC. This gives the protein CASSFPRGRYYGYTF.

The rearrangement uses TRBV12-3 or TRBV12-4 and TRBJ1-5, with D possibly matching TRBD1 (5 bases). The CDR3 contains 16 residues. V lost 7 bases to trimming and J lost 1 base, with 17 bases between them. The CDR3 spells CASTTLGPLSNQPQHF. The CDR3 region has the DNA TGTGCCAGCACCACCCTGGGGCCGCTCAGCAATCAGCCCCAGCATTTT.

This clonotype was counted only a few times. This may come from a read error, since a much larger clone is one base off. V usage is TRBV6-2 or TRBV6-3 and J usage is TRBJ2-1; no firm D call. The CDR3 is made up of 12 amino acids. The V end lost 5 bases, the J end lost 6 bases, and 8 bases lay between the germline ends. Per the germline V gene, CDR1 is MNHEY and CDR2 is SVGEGT. CDR3 protein: CASSPRSNEQFF. DNA of the CDR3: TGTGCCAGCAGTCCCCGCTCCAATGAGCAGTTCTTC.

The chain carries TRBV10-1 and TRBJ2-1; D possibly corresponds to TRBD2 (5 bases). V was shortened by 1 base and J by 3 bases, with 10 bases between the two germline ends. This CDR3 spans 15 amino acids. The V gene's germline CDR1 is WNHNN and CDR2 SYGVQD (reference sequence). In DNA, the CDR3 is TGCGCCAGCAGTGAGTTTCTAGCAGACTACAATGAGCAGTTCTTC. It translates to CASSEFLADYNEQFF.

The chain recombines TRBV20-1 with TRBJ2-1; TRBD2 is a possible D gene (6 bases). This CDR3 contains 15 residues. Germline values: CDR1 DFQATT, CDR2 SNEGSKA (reference sequence). Between the trimmed V and J ends, which lost 6 bases and 6 bases, there was a span of 21 bases. The CDR3 protein is CSARRGTYNSNEQFF. The CDR3 DNA reads TGCAGTGCCCGAAGAGGGACTTATAATTCCAATGAGCAGTTCTTC.

This clonotype was recorded a few times. The chain combines TRBV6-1 with TRBJ2-5; 9 bases fit TRBD2. The germline V gene has CDR1 MNHNS and CDR2 SASEGT. This CDR3 region has 14 residues. V gave up 8 bases and J gave up 5 bases; unmatched junction bases: 9. The CDR3 DNA follows: TGTGCCAGCGCGACCGGGACTAGCTGGGAGACCCAGTACTTC. Amino acid sequence: CASATGTSWETQYF.